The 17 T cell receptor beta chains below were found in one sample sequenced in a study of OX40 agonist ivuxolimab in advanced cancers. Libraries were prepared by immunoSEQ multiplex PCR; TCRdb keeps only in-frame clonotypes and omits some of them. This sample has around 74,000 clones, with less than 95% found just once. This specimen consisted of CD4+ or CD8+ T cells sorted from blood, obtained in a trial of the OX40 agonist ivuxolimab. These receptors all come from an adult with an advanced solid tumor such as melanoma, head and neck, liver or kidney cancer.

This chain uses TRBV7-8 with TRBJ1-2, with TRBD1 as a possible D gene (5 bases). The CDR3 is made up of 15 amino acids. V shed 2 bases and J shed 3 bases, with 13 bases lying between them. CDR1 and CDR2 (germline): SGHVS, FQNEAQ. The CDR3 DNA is TGTGCCAGCAGCTTATTTAGGGGAGAGTACTATGGCTACACCTTC. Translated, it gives CASSLFRGEYYGYTF. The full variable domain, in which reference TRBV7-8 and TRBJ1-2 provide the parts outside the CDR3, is GAGVSQSPRYKVAKRGQDVALRCDPISGHVSLFWYQQALGQGPEFLTYFQNEAQLDKSGLPSDRFFAERPEGSVSTLKIQRTQQEDSAVYLCASSLFRGEYYGYTFGSGTRLTVV.

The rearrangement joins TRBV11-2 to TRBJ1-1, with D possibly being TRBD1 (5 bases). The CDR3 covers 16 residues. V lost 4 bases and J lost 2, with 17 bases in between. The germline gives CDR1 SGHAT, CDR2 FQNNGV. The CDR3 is CASSSSSQDLNTEAFF. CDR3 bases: TGTGCCAGCAGCTCATCATCACAGGATTTAAACACTGAAGCTTTCTTT.

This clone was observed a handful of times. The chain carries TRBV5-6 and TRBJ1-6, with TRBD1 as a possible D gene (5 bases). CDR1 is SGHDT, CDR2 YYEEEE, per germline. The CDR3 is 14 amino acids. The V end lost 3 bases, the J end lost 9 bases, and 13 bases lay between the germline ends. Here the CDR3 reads CASSSIHGGSPLHF. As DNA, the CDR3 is TGTGCCAGCAGCTCCATTCACGGGGGTTCACCCCTCCACTTT.

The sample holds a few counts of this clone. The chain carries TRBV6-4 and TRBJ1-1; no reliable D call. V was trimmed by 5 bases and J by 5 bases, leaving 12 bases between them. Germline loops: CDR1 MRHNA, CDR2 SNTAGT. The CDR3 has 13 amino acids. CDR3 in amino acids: CASSPTPGTEAFF. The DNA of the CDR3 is TGTGCCAGCAGTCCAACACCTGGGACTGAAGCTTTCTTT.

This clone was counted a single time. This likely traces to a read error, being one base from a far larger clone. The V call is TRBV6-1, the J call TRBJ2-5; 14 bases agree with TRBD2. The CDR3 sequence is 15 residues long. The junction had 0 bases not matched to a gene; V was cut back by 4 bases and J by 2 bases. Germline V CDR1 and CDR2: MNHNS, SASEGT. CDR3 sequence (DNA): TGTGCCAGCAGTGGACTAGCGGGGGGGCAAGAGACCCAGTACTTC. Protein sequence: CASSGLAGGQETQYF.

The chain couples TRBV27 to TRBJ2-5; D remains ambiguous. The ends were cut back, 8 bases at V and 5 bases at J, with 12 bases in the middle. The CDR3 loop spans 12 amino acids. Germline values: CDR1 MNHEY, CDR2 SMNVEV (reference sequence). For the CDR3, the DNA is TGTGCCAGCGGATACAAATGGGAGACCCAGTACTTC. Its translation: CASGYKWETQYF.

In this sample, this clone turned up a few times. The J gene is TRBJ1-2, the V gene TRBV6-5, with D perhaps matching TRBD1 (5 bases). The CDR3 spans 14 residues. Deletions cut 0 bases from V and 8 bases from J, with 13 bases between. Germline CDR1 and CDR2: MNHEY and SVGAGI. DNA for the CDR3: TGTGCCAGCAGTTACTCGATGGGGGATCTGGGCTACACCTTC. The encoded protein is CASSYSMGDLGYTF.

CDR3 bases: TGCGCCAGCAGCGAGGACAGGGCTGGGGCCAACGTCCTGACTTTC. It encodes CASSEDRAGANVLTF. This chain connects TRBV5-1 to TRBJ2-6; TRBD1 aligns across 8 bases. V lost 4 bases, J lost 2 bases, and 2 bases stayed unmatched. This CDR3 has 15 amino acids. Germline V gives CDR1 SGHRS, CDR2 YFSETQ.

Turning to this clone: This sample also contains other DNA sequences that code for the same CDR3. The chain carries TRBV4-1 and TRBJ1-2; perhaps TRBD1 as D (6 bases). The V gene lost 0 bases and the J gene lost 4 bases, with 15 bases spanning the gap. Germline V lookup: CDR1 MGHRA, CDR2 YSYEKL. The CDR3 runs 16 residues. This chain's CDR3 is CASSQDLRGFGYGYTF. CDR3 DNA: TGCGCCAGCAGCCAAGATCTTAGGGGGTTTGGCTATGGCTACACCTTC.

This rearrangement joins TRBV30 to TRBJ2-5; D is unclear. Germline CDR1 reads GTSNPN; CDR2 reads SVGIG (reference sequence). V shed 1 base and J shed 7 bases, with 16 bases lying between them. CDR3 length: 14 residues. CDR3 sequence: CAWSAEAGQLTQYF. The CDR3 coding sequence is TGTGCCTGGAGTGCAGAGGCAGGCCAACTGACCCAGTACTTC.

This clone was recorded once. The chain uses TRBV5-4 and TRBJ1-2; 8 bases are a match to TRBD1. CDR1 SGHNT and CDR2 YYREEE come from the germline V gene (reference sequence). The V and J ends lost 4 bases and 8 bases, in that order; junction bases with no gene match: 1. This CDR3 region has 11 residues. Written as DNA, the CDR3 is TGTGCCAGCAGCCCAGGGGGCGGCTACACCTTC. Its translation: CASSPGGGYTF.

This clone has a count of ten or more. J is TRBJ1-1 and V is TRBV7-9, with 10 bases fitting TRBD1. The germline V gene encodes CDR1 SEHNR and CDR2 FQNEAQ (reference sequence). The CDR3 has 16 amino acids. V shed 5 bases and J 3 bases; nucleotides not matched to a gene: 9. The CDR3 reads CASSMWTGGLDTEAFF. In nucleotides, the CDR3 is TGTGCCAGCAGCATGTGGACAGGGGGATTGGACACTGAAGCTTTCTTT. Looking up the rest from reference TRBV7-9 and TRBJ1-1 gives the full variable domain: DTGVSQNPRHKITKRGQNVTFRCDPISEHNRLYWYRQTLGQGPEFLTYFQNEAQLEKSRLLSDRFSAERPKGSFSTLEIQRTEQGDSAMYLCASSMWTGGLDTEAFFGQGTRLTVV.

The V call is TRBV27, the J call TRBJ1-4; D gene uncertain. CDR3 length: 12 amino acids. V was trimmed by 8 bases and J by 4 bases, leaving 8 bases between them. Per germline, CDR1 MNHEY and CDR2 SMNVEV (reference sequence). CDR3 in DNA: TGTGCCAGCGGGTCAGTTAATGAAAAACTGTTTTTT. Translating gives CASGSVNEKLFF.

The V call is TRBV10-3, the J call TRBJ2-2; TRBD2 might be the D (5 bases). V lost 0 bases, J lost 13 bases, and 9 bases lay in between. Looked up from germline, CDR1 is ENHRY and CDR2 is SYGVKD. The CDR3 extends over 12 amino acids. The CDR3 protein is CAISESVEGLFF. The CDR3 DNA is TGTGCCATCAGTGAGTCGGTAGAGGGGCTGTTTTTT.

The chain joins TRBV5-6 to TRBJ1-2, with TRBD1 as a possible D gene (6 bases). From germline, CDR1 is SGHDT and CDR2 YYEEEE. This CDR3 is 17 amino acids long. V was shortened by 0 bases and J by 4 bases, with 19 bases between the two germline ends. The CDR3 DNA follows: TGTGCCAGCAGCTTGGGCCGACTAAGACAGGCAACCTATGGCTACACCTTC. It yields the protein CASSLGRLRQATYGYTF.

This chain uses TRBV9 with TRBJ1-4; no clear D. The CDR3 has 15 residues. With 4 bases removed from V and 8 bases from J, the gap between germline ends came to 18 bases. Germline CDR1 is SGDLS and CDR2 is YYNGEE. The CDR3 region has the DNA TGTGCCAGCAGCCCTAGCGGCGGTCTAGGGGAAAAACTGTTTTTT. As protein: CASSPSGGLGEKLFF.

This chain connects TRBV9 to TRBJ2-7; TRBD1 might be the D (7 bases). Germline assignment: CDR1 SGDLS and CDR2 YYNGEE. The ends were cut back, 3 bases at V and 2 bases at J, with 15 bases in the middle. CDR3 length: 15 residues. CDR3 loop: CASSGTRGDPYEQYF. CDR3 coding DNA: TGTGCCAGCAGCGGGACCAGGGGGGATCCCTACGAGCAGTACTTC.